This TCR beta chain was identified during a study of beta chain features in type 1 diabetes. Background on the study: On cell yields, gender and age, patients and healthy donors were similar. Findings and limits, study-wide: TCRB rearrangement may or may not be influenced by HLA type; here this remained unresolved.

Expressed TCRB transcripts were sequenced because the isolated RNA had all been reverse transcribed beforehand. TCRdb's copy holds only in-frame clones and misses some; the assay was immunoSEQ multiplex PCR. Found here are fewer than 350,000 clones, about 20% of them singletons; the top ten hold around 0.04%. This clone was seen a handful of times. Its antigen is still unknown. Trimming removed 3 bases from V and 4 bases from J, with 12 bases in between. This CDR3 has 14 residues. The germline CDR1 and CDR2 sequences are SEHNR and FQNEAQ (reference sequence). It was one heparinised blood draw, averaging around 110 mL, that each donor gave. Cells sorted by CD45RO/CCR7/CD25/CD127/CD95/CD27 comprised CD4+ naive, central memory, regulatory and stem cell-like memory cells.

Source material: naive CD4+ T cells from blood. This TCR was recovered from a woman aged 18-30 years in good health. The rearrangement uses TRBV7-9 and TRBJ1-2, with D possibly matching TRBD1 (5 bases). The CDR3 loop reads CASSFDDRPYGYTF. CDR3 DNA sequence: TGTGCCAGCAGCTTTGACGACAGACCCTATGGCTACACCTTC.